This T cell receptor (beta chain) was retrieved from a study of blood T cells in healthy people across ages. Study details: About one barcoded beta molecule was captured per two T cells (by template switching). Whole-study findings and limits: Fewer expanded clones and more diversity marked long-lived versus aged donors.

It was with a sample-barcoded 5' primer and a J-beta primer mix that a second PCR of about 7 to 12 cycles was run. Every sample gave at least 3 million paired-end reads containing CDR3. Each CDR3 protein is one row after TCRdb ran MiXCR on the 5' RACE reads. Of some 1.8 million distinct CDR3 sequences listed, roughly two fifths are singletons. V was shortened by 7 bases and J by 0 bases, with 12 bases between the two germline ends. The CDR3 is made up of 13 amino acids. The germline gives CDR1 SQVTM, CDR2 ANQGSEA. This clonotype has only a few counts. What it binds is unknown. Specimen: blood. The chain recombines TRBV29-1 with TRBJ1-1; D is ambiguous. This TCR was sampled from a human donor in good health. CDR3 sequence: CSAAATLNTEAFF. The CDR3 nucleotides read TGCAGCGCCGCCGCAACATTGAACACTGAAGCTTTCTTT. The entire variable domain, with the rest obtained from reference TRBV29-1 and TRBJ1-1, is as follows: SAVISQKPSRDICQRGTSLTIQCQVDSQVTMMFWYRQQPGQSLTLIATANQGSEATYESGFVIDKFPISRPNLTFSTLTVSNMSPEDSSIYLCSAAATLNTEAFFGQGTRLTVV.